The 28 T cell receptor beta chains listed next were all sequenced from one sample in a study of blood T cell repertoires in COVID-19 (dated by TCRdb to about 2020). Library preparation was by the immunoSEQ multiplex PCR assay. TCRdb took this table from immuneACCESS and kept in-frame rearrangements with V and J called. Such tables lack part of the clones; where checked against another copy, unresolved V genes explain under half of the gap, and the rest is unexplained. This sample lists 45,000 to 65,000 clones; roughly nine tenths were detected once. The leading ten clones occupy about 4% of the sample. Input material: peripheral blood. The receptors were sampled from a man aged 45 to 65 with acute or convalescent COVID-19.

The J gene is TRBJ1-1, the V gene TRBV5-1; D unresolved. V shed 4 bases and J shed 0 bases, with 16 bases lying between them. This CDR3 is built from 16 residues. Germline CDR1 is SGHRS and CDR2 is YFSETQ. Here the CDR3 reads CASSLGSSGLNTEAFF. CDR3 nucleotides: TGCGCCAGCAGCCTAGGGAGCAGCGGGCTGAACACTGAAGCTTTCTTT.

The chain joins TRBV5-6 to TRBJ2-5; 8 bases map to TRBD1. Germline-derived CDR1 and CDR2 are SGHDT and YYEEEE. The J segment lost 2 bases and the V segment lost 0 bases, leaving 3 bases of the junction unmatched. The CDR3 spans 15 residues. For the CDR3, the DNA is TGTGCCAGCAGCTTGGTCGGGACAGGACAAGAGACCCAGTACTTC. Amino acids: CASSLVGTGQETQYF.

This chain uses TRBV9 with TRBJ2-3; 11 positions match TRBD2. V lost 3 bases and J lost 3; bases outside the gene matches: 6. Per the germline V gene, CDR1 is SGDLS and CDR2 is YYNGEE. This CDR3 region has 16 residues. The CDR3 nucleotides are TGTGCCAGCAGCGCCCTGGGACTAGCGGAGACAGATACGCAGTATTTT. It specifies CASSALGLAETDTQYF.

In DNA form, the CDR3 reads TGTGCCACCAGGTCGCAGGGTGCCGGGGAGCTGTTTTTT. It codes for CATRSQGAGELFF. The chain couples TRBV15 to TRBJ2-2; a weak D match, TRBD1 (5 bases). This CDR3 contains 13 residues. V dropped 6 bases and J dropped 6 bases, with 11 bases sitting between them. Germline CDR1 LNHNV, CDR2 YYDKDF (reference sequence). Using reference TRBV15 and TRBJ2-2 for the parts outside the CDR3, the full variable domain is DAMVIQNPRYQVTQFGKPVTLSCSQTLNHNVMYWYQQKSSQAPKLLFHYYDKDFNNEADTPDNFQSRRPNTSFCFLDIRSPGLGDTAMYLCATRSQGAGELFFGEGSRLTVL.

The chain recombines TRBV28 with TRBJ1-2; tentatively, D is TRBD1 (6 bases). Germline CDR1 reads MDHEN; CDR2 reads SYDVKM. V was clipped by 5 bases and J by 6 bases, with 16 bases between them. CDR3 size: 14 residues. This chain's CDR3 is CASSPGGGANGYTF. The CDR3 nucleotides are TGTGCCAGCAGTCCCGGAGGGGGGGCAAATGGCTACACCTTC.

The chain has TRBV6-5 and TRBJ2-7, with D perhaps matching TRBD1 (6 bases). Germline values: CDR1 MNHEY, CDR2 SVGAGI. The CDR3 has 15 residues. Trimming removed 7 bases from V and 2 bases from J, with 18 bases in between. This chain's CDR3 is CASKNLGGGPYEQYF. The CDR3 region has the DNA TGTGCCAGCAAAAACCTCGGTGGGGGCCCCTACGAGCAGTACTTC.

The chain employs TRBV30 and TRBJ2-2, with 9 bases aligning to TRBD2. In germline, CDR1 is GTSNPN, CDR2 SVGIG (reference sequence). V trimming: 2 bases; J trimming: 7 bases; junction bases outside the gene matches: 8. The CDR3 runs 15 residues. The CDR3 DNA is TGTGCCTGGAGTTTGGGAGCTAGCGGGATCGGGGAGCTGTTTTTT. Translation: CAWSLGASGIGELFF.

The chain links TRBV7-9 to TRBJ2-7; TRBD2 matches 10 bases. The CDR3 extends over 16 amino acids. CDR1 and CDR2 (germline): SEHNR, FQNEAQ (reference sequence). J gave up 3 bases and V 4 bases, and 9 bases lay outside the gene matches. The DNA of the CDR3 is TGTGCCAGCAGCTCCGTCCTAGCGGGAGCAGACTACGAGCAGTACTTC. This encodes CASSSVLAGADYEQYF.

The sample holds a few counts of this clone. This chain links TRBV6-6 with TRBJ1-5; the D gene is possibly TRBD1 (5 bases). There are 16 residues in the CDR3. The germline gives CDR1 MNHNY, CDR2 SVGAGI (reference sequence). V was cut by 0 bases and J by 5 bases, with 14 bases left in between. DNA for the CDR3: TGTGCCAGCAGTTACTCGACGGCGAAGGGGCATCAGCCCCAGCATTTT. As protein: CASSYSTAKGHQPQHF.

The V gene is TRBV9, the J gene TRBJ2-3, with TRBD2 matching over 7 bases. CDR1 is SGDLS and CDR2 is YYNGEE in the germline V gene. The CDR3 runs to 16 residues. V shed 2 bases, J shed 3 bases, and the junction held 9 bases outside the gene matches. The CDR3 sequence is CASSVELRERTDTQYF. CDR3 nucleotide sequence: TGTGCCAGCAGCGTGGAATTGCGGGAGAGGACAGATACGCAGTATTTT.

The chain links TRBV5-1 to TRBJ2-5, with 13 bases that match TRBD2. The germline CDR1 and CDR2 sequences are SGHRS and YFSETQ. Losses at the gene ends were 7 bases for V and 4 bases for J; bases not matched to a gene: 10. CDR3 size: 16 residues. The CDR3, as DNA: TGCGCCAGCGACAGCCGGACTAGCGGGAGTCCAGAGACCCAGTACTTC. The encoded protein is CASDSRTSGSPETQYF.

The V and J genes are TRBV5-1 and TRBJ2-5; no firm D call. V was cut by 2 bases and J by 2 bases, with 4 bases left in between. The CDR3 loop spans 12 amino acids. Per germline, CDR1 SGHRS and CDR2 YFSETQ. CDR3 bases: TGCGCCAGCAGCTTTAGACAAGAGACCCAGTACTTC. Its translation is CASSFRQETQYF. Drawing the rest from reference TRBV5-1 and TRBJ2-5, the complete variable domain is KAGVTQTPRYLIKTRGQQVTLSCSPISGHRSVSWYQQTPGQGLQFLFEYFSETQRNKGNFPGRFSGRQFSNSRSEMNVSTLELGDSALYLCASSFRQETQYFGPGTRLLVL.

The rearrangement links TRBV7-2 to TRBJ2-7; D not resolved. CDR3 size: 15 residues. In germline, CDR1 is SGHTA, CDR2 FQGNSA. Trimming took off 5 bases at V and 2 bases at J, with 16 bases between the two ends. The CDR3 sequence is CASSTTQAAAYEQYF. CDR3 nucleotide sequence: TGTGCCAGCAGCACAACCCAGGCTGCCGCCTACGAGCAGTACTTC.

This clone was detected only a few times. The V call is TRBV4-1, the J call TRBJ1-5; D unclear. Germline V gene lookup returns CDR1 MGHRA and CDR2 YSYEKL. The CDR3 covers 16 residues. The V end lost 1 base, the J end lost 4 bases, and 14 bases lay between the germline ends. CDR3 amino acids: CASSQVPGSGNQPQHF. In DNA, the CDR3 is TGCGCCAGCAGCCAAGTCCCGGGGTCGGGGAATCAGCCCCAGCATTTT.

The rearrangement joins TRBV7-2 to TRBJ2-7, with 9 bases that match TRBD2. V gave up 2 bases and J gave up 3 bases; unmatched junction bases: 11. The germline CDR1 and CDR2 sequences are SGHTA and FQGNSA. The length of the CDR3 is 17 residues. The CDR3 reads CASSLWGLAGRGYEQYF. In nucleotides, the CDR3 is TGTGCCAGCAGCTTATGGGGGCTAGCGGGGCGGGGCTACGAGCAGTACTTC.

The chain employs TRBV5-1 and TRBJ1-1; perhaps TRBD1 as D (6 bases). The germline V and J ends were trimmed by 1 base and 3 bases, with 7 bases remaining between them. Per the germline V gene, CDR1 is SGHRS and CDR2 is YFSETQ. The CDR3 spans 13 residues. Here the CDR3 DNA reads TGCGCCAGCAGCTTGACAGGGCACACTGAAGCTTTCTTT. Translated, it gives CASSLTGHTEAFF.

This chain joins TRBV10-3 and TRBJ2-1; D possibly corresponds to TRBD1 (5 bases). This CDR3 contains 15 residues. With 2 bases removed from V and 6 bases from J, the gap between germline ends came to 14 bases. Germline CDR1 ENHRY, CDR2 SYGVKD. CDR3 sequence (DNA): TGTGCCATCAGTGAGCAGCAGAAGCAGGGCAATGAGCAGTTCTTC. It specifies CAISEQQKQGNEQFF.

This chain joins TRBV5-1 and TRBJ1-6; TRBD1 matches at 8 bases. CDR1 is SGHRS and CDR2 is YFSETQ in the germline V gene. The V and J ends lost 2 bases and 8 bases, in that order; junction bases with no gene match: 3. The CDR3 spans 14 residues. As DNA, the CDR3 is TGCGCCAGCAGCTTCACAGGGGGGGATTCACCCCTCCACTTT. This translates into CASSFTGGDSPLHF.

The chain employs TRBV5-4 and TRBJ2-1, with 12 nucleotides matching TRBD2. V dropped 4 bases and J dropped 4; count of bases not matched to a gene: 3. CDR1 is SGHNT, CDR2 YYREEE, per germline (reference sequence). The CDR3 is 15 amino acids. CDR3 DNA: TGTGCCAGCAGCAGGACTAGCGGGGCTTACAATGAGCAGTTCTTC. Translating gives CASSRTSGAYNEQFF.

The chain combines TRBV5-6 with TRBJ2-3, with 12 bases identical to TRBD2. The CDR3 has 16 amino acids. After removal of 1 base from V and 8 bases from J, the junction contained 8 bases not matched to a gene. Looked up from germline, CDR1 is SGHDT and CDR2 is YYEEEE. The CDR3 sequence is CASSLTLAGGYGTQYF. The CDR3 coding sequence is TGTGCCAGCAGCTTGACACTAGCGGGAGGATACGGTACGCAGTATTTT.

The chain is built from TRBV4-1 and TRBJ2-1; D ambiguous. From germline, CDR1 is MGHRA and CDR2 YSYEKL. CDR3 size: 19 residues. V dropped 0 bases and J dropped 3 bases, with 21 bases sitting between them. The DNA for the CDR3 is TGCGCCAGCAGCCAAGAAATTAGTGCACTAACAATAATCTACAATGAGCAGTTCTTC. Its protein is CASSQEISALTIIYNEQFF.

The rearrangement joins TRBV28 to TRBJ2-5, with 7 bases fitting TRBD1. The germline V gene encodes CDR1 MDHEN and CDR2 SYDVKM. J gave up 5 bases and V 5 bases, and 11 bases lay outside the gene matches. This CDR3 comprises 15 residues. The CDR3: CASSMLQGTRETQYF. The CDR3 DNA sequence: TGTGCCAGCAGTATGCTACAGGGGACGCGGGAGACCCAGTACTTC.

The chain joins TRBV7-8 to TRBJ2-1, with 10 nucleotides matching TRBD2. The CDR3 totals 16 residues. CDR1 is SGHVS, CDR2 FQNEAQ, per germline. After removal of 5 bases from V and 7 bases from J, the junction contained 11 bases not matched to a gene. The CDR3 spells CASSRELAGLRNEQFF. DNA of the CDR3: TGTGCCAGCAGCCGAGAACTAGCGGGGCTACGAAATGAGCAGTTCTTC.

This clone was seen a handful of times. The chain links TRBV2 to TRBJ2-3; 8 nucleotides match TRBD2. This CDR3 has 15 amino acids. The ends lost 3 bases at V and 5 bases at J; junction bases unmatched: 7. The germline V gene encodes CDR1 SNHLY and CDR2 FYNNEI. The chain's CDR3 is CASSDLLRGVDTQYF. The CDR3 region has the DNA TGTGCCAGCAGTGATTTGTTGCGGGGGGTAGATACGCAGTATTTT. Based on the CDR3 plus reference TRBV2 and TRBJ2-3, the full variable domain is EPEVTQTPSHQVTQMGQEVILRCVPISNHLYFYWYRQILGQKVEFLVSFYNNEISEKSEIFDDQFSVERPDGSNFTLKIRSTKLEDSAMYFCASSDLLRGVDTQYFGPGTRLTVL.

The rearrangement joins TRBV10-1 to TRBJ2-1, with TRBD2 as a possible D gene (6 bases). CDR3 length equals 11 residues. Germline CDR1 is WNHNN and CDR2 is SYGVQD (reference sequence). Trimming took off 2 bases at V and 10 bases at J, with 6 bases between the two ends. The chain's CDR3 is CASSEAGEQFF. The DNA for the CDR3 is TGCGCCAGCAGTGAGGCGGGGGAGCAGTTCTTC.

This sequence joins TRBV18 and TRBJ2-5; TRBD1 agrees at 8 bases. Germline V gene sequence: CDR1 KGHSH, CDR2 LQKENI. The CDR3 covers 15 residues. V shed 1 base and J 5 bases; nucleotides not matched to a gene: 6. Written as DNA, the CDR3 is TGTGCCAGCTCACCACGACAGGGGATGTCGGAGACCCAGTACTTC. It codes for CASSPRQGMSETQYF.

The chain employs TRBV12-3 or TRBV12-4 and TRBJ2-3; no clear D. The CDR3 loop spans 13 amino acids. Trimming left V 5 bases short and J 1 base short, with 7 bases between. Here the CDR3 DNA reads TGTGCCAGCAGTACTCAAGGCACAGATACGCAGTATTTT. Its protein product is CASSTQGTDTQYF.

This rearrangement joins TRBV24-1 to TRBJ2-3; 10 nucleotides agree with TRBD2. V was pared by 1 base and J by 5 bases, with 14 bases of the junction left unmatched. The CDR3 is made up of 19 amino acids. Germline CDR1 reads KGHDR; CDR2 reads SFDVKD. Here the CDR3 reads CATSDFKTSGPTGGDTQYF. The CDR3 bases are TGTGCCACCAGTGATTTCAAGACTAGCGGGCCAACCGGAGGAGATACGCAGTATTTT.